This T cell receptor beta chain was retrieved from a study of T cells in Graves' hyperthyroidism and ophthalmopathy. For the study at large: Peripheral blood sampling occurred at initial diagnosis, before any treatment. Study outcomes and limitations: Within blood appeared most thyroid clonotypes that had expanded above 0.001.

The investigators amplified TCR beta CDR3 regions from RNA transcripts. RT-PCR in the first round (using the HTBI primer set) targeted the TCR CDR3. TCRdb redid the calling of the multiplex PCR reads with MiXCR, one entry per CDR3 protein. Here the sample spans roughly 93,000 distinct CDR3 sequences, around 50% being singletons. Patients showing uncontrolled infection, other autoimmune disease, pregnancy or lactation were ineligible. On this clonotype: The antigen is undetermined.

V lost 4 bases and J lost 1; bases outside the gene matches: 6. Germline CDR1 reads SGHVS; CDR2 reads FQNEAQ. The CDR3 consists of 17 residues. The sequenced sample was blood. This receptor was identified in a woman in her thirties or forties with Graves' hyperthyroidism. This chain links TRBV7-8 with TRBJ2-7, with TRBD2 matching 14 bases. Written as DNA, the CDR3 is TGTGCCAGCAGCTCGGCACGACTAGCGGGAGGGTCCTACGAGCAGTACTTC. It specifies CASSSARLAGGSYEQYF.